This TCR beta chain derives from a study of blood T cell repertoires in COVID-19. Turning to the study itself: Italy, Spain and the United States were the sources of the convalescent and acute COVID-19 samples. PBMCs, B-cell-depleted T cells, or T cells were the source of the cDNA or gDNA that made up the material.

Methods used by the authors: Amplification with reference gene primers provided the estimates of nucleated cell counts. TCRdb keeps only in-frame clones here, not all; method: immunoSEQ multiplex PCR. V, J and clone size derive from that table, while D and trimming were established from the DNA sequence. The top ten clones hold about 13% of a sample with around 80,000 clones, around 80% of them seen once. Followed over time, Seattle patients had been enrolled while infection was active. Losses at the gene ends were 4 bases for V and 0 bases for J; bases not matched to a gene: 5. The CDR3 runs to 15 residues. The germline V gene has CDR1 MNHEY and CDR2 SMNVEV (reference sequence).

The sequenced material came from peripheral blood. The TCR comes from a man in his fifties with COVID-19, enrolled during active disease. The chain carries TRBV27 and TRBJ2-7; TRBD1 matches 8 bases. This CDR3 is CASSSGQGISYEQYF. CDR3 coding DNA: TGTGCCAGCAGTTCCGGACAGGGCATCTCCTACGAGCAGTACTTC.